This is a list of T cell receptor beta chains from one sample in a study of shared T cell receptors in the human thymus. Repertoires were generated with immunoSEQ multiplex PCR, while TCRdb's copy carries only in-frame clones and drops some. The sample lists some 700,000 clones, 80% to 90% occurring once. The same sample was also studied in work on human thymus T cells.

Sequencing was performed on thymocytes. These receptors were obtained from a girl under three years old with a congenital heart defect. CDR3s include the opening cysteine and the closing phenylalanine or tryptophan. A D gene is named only where the DNA matches it firmly. Size values are once, few and many counts, or a class for expanded clones, and some rows have none.

V	size	J	D	CDR3	DNA
TRBV19	-	TRBJ1-2	-	CASSTTSVSGYTF	TGTGCCAGTAGTACTACTTCGGTGTCTGGCTACACCTTC
TRBV14	once	TRBJ1-2	-	CASSQQGTLRSSHGYTF	TGTGCCAGCAGCCAGCAGGGGACGTTACGATCGTCTCATGGCTACACCTTC
TRBV6-1	-	TRBJ1-3	TRBD1	CASRQTGDTGNTIYF	TGTGCCAGCAGGCAAACAGGGGATACTGGAAACACCATATATTTT
TRBV4-1	-	TRBJ2-2	-	CASSQYKTGSNTGELFF	TGCGCCAGCAGCCAGTATAAGACAGGCTCGAACACCGGGGAGCTGTTTTTT
TRBV5-1	once	TRBJ2-5	TRBD1	CASSLAGQGAEETQYF	TGCGCCAGCAGCTTGGCCGGGCAGGGGGCGGAGGAGACCCAGTACTTC
TRBV21-1	-	TRBJ2-7	-	CASSKGDRGYEQYF	TGTGCCAGCAGCAAAGGGGACAGGGGCTACGAGCAGTACTTC
TRBV2	-	TRBJ1-1	-	CASREEQAPKTEAFF	TGTGCCAGCAGAGAAGAACAGGCCCCGAAGACTGAAGCTTTCTTT
TRBV9	-	TRBJ1-2	-	CASSVVRGRYGYTF	TGTGCCAGCAGCGTAGTTCGGGGTAGGTATGGCTACACCTTC
TRBV5-5	-	TRBJ1-1	TRBD1	CASSLTGGRTEAFF	TGTGCCAGCAGCTTGACAGGGGGCAGGACTGAAGCTTTCTTT
TRBV29-1	-	TRBJ1-2	-	CSVDRPHGYTF	TGCAGCGTTGACAGGCCCCATGGCTACACCTTC
TRBV29-1	once	TRBJ1-2	-	CSVEDRGASPFNYGYTF	TGCAGCGTTGAAGATCGGGGGGCTTCGCCCTTTAACTATGGCTACACCTTC
TRBV15	once	TRBJ2-1	TRBD1	CATSRYRQGSYNEQFF	TGTGCCACCAGCAGGTACCGACAGGGAAGCTACAATGAGCAGTTCTTC
TRBV6-1	-	TRBJ1-4	TRBD1	CATRQGATNEKLFF	TGTGCCACACGACAGGGGGCAACTAATGAAAAACTGTTTTTT
TRBV10-3	-	TRBJ1-2	TRBD1	CAINGDRAYGYTF	TGTGCCATCAATGGGGACAGAGCCTATGGCTACACCTTC
TRBV5-1	-	TRBJ2-3	-	CASSLDTGSTDTQYF	TGCGCCAGCAGCTTGGATACAGGATCCACAGATACGCAGTATTTT
TRBV4-1	-	TRBJ2-5	-	CASSQDQGGTQYF	TGCGCCAGCAGCCAAGATCAGGGAGGGACCCAGTACTTC
TRBV7-6	-	TRBJ2-3	-	CASSLARSASSTDTQYF	TGTGCCAGCAGCTTAGCTCGGTCGGCTAGCAGTACTGATACGCAGTATTTT
TRBV19	-	TRBJ1-2	-	CASSIHAAGQQLSYGYTF	TGTGCCAGTAGTATCCACGCAGCGGGGCAACAACTGTCCTATGGCTACACCTTC
TRBV2	-	TRBJ1-3	-	CASWSEGTARNTIYF	TGTGCCAGCTGGAGTGAGGGCACAGCAAGAAACACCATATATTTT
TRBV28	-	TRBJ2-7	TRBD1	CASSLTDRYRGYEQYF	TGTGCCAGCAGCCTAACCGACCGGTACAGGGGGTACGAGCAGTACTTC
TRBV7-9	-	TRBJ1-2	-	CASSSGRWDYGYTF	TGTGCCAGCAGCTCAGGTAGATGGGACTATGGCTACACCTTC
TRBV9	few	TRBJ2-3	-	CASSVDLDRDTQYF	TGTGCCAGCAGCGTTGATCTAGATAGAGATACGCAGTATTTT
TRBV5-1	-	TRBJ2-5	-	CASSLAAGRLYQETQYF	TGCGCCAGCAGCTTGGCTGCGGGCAGATTATACCAAGAGACCCAGTACTTC